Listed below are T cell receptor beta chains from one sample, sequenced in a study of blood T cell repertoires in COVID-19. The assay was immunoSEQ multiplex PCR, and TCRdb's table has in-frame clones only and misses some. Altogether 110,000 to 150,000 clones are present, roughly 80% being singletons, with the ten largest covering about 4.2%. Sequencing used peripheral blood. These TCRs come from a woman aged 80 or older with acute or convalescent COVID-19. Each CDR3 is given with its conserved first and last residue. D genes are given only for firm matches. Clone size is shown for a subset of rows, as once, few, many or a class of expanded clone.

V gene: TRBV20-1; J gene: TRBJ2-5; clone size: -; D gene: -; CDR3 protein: CSASRAGQQETQYF; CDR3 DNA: TGCAGTGCCAGTCGGGCGGGACAGCAAGAGACCCAGTACTTC
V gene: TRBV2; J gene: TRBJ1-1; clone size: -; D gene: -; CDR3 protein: CASSEQGREGTEAFF; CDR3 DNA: TGTGCCAGCAGTGAACAAGGTCGGGAGGGCACTGAAGCTTTCTTT
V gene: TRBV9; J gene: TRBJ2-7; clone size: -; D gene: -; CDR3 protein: CASSAGVSSYEQYF; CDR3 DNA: TGTGCCAGCAGCGCAGGGGTGAGCTCCTACGAGCAGTACTTC
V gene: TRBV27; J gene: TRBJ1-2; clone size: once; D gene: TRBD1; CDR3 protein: CASRGTGAGYTF; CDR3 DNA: TGTGCCAGCAGGGGGACAGGGGCCGGCTACACCTTC
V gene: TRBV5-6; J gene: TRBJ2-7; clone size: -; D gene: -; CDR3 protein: CASAIGAGYPYEQYF; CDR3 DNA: TGTGCCAGCGCCATTGGGGCAGGGTATCCCTACGAGCAGTACTTC
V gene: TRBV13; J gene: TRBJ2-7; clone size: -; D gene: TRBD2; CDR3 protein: CASSRMGLGYEQYF; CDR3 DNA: TGTGCCAGCAGCCGAATGGGACTAGGCTACGAGCAGTACTTC
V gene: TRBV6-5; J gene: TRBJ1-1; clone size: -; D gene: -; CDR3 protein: CASSFSLGNTEAFF; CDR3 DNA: TGTGCCAGCAGTTTTAGCCTAGGGAACACTGAAGCTTTCTTT
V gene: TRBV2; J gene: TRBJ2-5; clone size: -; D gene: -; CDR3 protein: CASSLQETQYF; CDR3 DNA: TGTGCTAGCAGTCTCCAAGAGACCCAGTACTTC
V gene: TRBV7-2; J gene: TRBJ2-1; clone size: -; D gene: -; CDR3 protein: CASSLFWASKPSYNEQFF; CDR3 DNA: TGTGCCAGCAGCTTATTTTGGGCCAGTAAGCCTTCCTACAATGAGCAGTTCTTC
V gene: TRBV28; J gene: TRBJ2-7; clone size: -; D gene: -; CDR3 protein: CATKHGRSYEQYF; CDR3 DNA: TGTGCCACCAAGCACGGCAGGTCCTACGAGCAGTACTTC
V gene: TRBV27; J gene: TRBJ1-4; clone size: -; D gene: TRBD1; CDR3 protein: CASSTRTGDEKLFF; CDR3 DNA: TGTGCCAGCAGTACCCGGACAGGGGACGAAAAACTGTTTTTT
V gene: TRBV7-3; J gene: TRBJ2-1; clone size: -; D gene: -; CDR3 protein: CASSRSPSNRYNEQFF; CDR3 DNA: TGTGCCAGCAGCCGGAGCCCCTCTAACAGGTACAATGAGCAGTTCTTC
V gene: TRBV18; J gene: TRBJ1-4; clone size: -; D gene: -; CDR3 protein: CASSPPDRPPFEKLFF; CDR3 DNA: TGTGCCAGCTCACCGCCCGACAGGCCGCCCTTCGAAAAACTGTTTTTT
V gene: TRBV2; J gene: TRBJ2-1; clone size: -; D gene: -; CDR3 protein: CASRGDRRNNEQFF; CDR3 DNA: TGTGCCAGCAGGGGAGACAGGCGAAACAATGAGCAGTTCTTC
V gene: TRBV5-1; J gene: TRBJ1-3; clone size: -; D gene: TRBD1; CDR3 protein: CASSPRTGREGNTIYF; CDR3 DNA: TGCGCCAGCAGCCCGAGGACAGGTCGGGAGGGAAACACCATATATTTT
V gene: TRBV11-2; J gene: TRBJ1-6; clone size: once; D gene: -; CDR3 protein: CASSLGRVGVSPLHF; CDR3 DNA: TGTGCCAGCAGCTTAGGCAGGGTTGGGGTTTCACCCCTCCACTTT
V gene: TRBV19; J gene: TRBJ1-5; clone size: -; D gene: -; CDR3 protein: CASSVPIRDSSNQPQHF; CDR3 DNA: TGTGCCAGTAGTGTCCCGATCAGGGATAGCAGCAATCAGCCCCAGCATTTT